This T cell receptor beta chain was sequenced in a study of cytomegalovirus exposure and HLA in healthy donors. V lost 0 bases to trimming and J lost 4 bases; unmatched junction nucleotides: 4. The CDR3 is 15 amino acids. CDR1 MNHNY and CDR2 SVGAGI come from the germline V gene (reference sequence). Healthy individuals who donated bone marrow served as the donors. Primers for the PCR totalled 60 Vbeta and 13 Jbeta. The repertoire was sequenced with immunoSEQ multiplex PCR; TCRdb's copy has only in-frame clones and lacks some. The sample shows about 180,000 clones, over 75% of them seen only once. The sequencing input was PBMCs. The chain has TRBV6-6 and TRBJ2-7, with 9 nucleotides matching TRBD2. This sequence originates from a woman aged 50 to 65 in good health and CMV-seropositive. The CDR3 nucleotides are TGTGCCAGCAGTTACTCGGCGGGAGGGGGGTACGAGCAGTACTTC. It is translated as CASSYSAGGGYEQYF.